These 30 T cell receptor beta chains were all obtained from the same sample, sequenced in a study of OX40 agonist ivuxolimab in advanced cancers. The library was produced with the immunoSEQ multiplex PCR assay. TCRdb stores this immuneACCESS table with in-frame sequences only. Part of the clones is absent; in the studies checked, under half of the shortfall reflects unresolved V genes, and no reason is known for the rest. The sample has around 67,000 clones on record, around 80% of them singletons. The ten top clones hold 1% to 1.5% of the sample. Material: CD4+ or CD8+ T cells sorted from blood, obtained in a trial of the OX40 agonist ivuxolimab. The receptors derive from an adult with an advanced solid tumor such as melanoma, head and neck, liver or kidney cancer.

The chain couples TRBV28 to TRBJ1-5; D call uncertain. Germline V gene lookup returns CDR1 MDHEN and CDR2 SYDVKM. With 4 bases removed from V and 3 bases from J, the gap between germline ends came to 7 bases. The CDR3 totals 13 residues. The CDR3 coding sequence is TGTGCCAGCAGTTGGTCACCCAATCAGCCCCAGCATTTT. This sequence encodes CASSWSPNQPQHF.

The chain joins TRBV6-6 to TRBJ1-3; D is unclear. The CDR3 is 16 residues long. Germline loops: CDR1 MNHNY, CDR2 SVGAGI (reference sequence). Trimming took off 5 bases at V and 4 bases at J, with 18 bases between the two ends. The CDR3 nucleotides read TGTGCCAGCAGTATACTAGCTCCCCTTACGGGAAACACCATATATTTT. Its translation: CASSILAPLTGNTIYF.

The chain couples TRBV19 to TRBJ2-1, with TRBD2 identical over 7 bases. Per germline, CDR1 LNHDA and CDR2 SQIVND (reference sequence). The CDR3 runs to 16 residues. The V segment lost 5 bases and the J segment 3 bases; nucleotides outside the gene matches: 10. The CDR3 nucleotides read TGTGCCAGTAGTCCTTTGGGGGGGAGAAACTACAATGAGCAGTTCTTC. Residues: CASSPLGGRNYNEQFF.

CDR3 sequence reads: CASSVGLRQYGYTF. The CDR3 DNA sequence: TGTGCCAGCAGCGTAGGACTGCGACAGTATGGCTACACCTTC. V usage is TRBV9 and J usage is TRBJ1-2, with D tentatively TRBD1 (5 bases). V lost 0 bases and J lost 5, with 11 bases in between. Germline CDR1 and CDR2: SGDLS and YYNGEE. This CDR3 spans 14 amino acids.

The chain recombines TRBV5-1 with TRBJ2-3, with D perhaps assigned TRBD1 or TRBD2 (5 bases each). The CDR3 extends over 16 amino acids. V dropped 0 bases and J dropped 0 bases, with 11 bases sitting between them. The V gene's germline CDR1 is SGHRS and CDR2 YFSETQ. CDR3 in amino acids: CASSLAGLPSTDTQYF. The CDR3 coding sequence is TGCGCCAGCAGCTTGGCGGGGCTACCTAGCACAGATACGCAGTATTTT.

This chain connects TRBV7-9 to TRBJ2-7; D gene unclear. The germline gives CDR1 SEHNR, CDR2 FQNEAQ (reference sequence). Deletions cut 8 bases from V and 3 bases from J, with 11 bases between. CDR3 size: 12 residues. The CDR3, as DNA: TGTGCCAGCGCCCTTTCTCTCTACGAGCAGTACTTC. Its translation is CASALSLYEQYF. The whole variable domain, filled in from reference TRBV7-9 and TRBJ2-7, reads DTGVSQNPRHKITKRGQNVTFRCDPISEHNRLYWYRQTLGQGPEFLTYFQNEAQLEKSRLLSDRFSAERPKGSFSTLEIQRTEQGDSAMYLCASALSLYEQYFGPGTRLTVT.

The sample holds a few counts of this clone. The CDR3 loop reads CASSPEGVRGYTF. The DNA for the CDR3 is TGTGCCAGCAGCCCCGAAGGGGTTCGAGGCTACACCTTC. This sequence joins TRBV7-8 and TRBJ1-2; D possibly corresponds to TRBD1 (5 bases). The CDR3 consists of 13 residues. Trimming removed 5 bases from V and 8 bases from J, with 15 bases in between. Germline V gene data show CDR1 as SGHVS and CDR2 as FQNEAQ.

The rearrangement uses TRBV7-9 and TRBJ1-4, with D possibly matching TRBD1 (6 bases). Germline V gives CDR1 SEHNR, CDR2 FQNEAQ (reference sequence). Trimming left V 1 base short and J 4 bases short, with 10 bases between. The CDR3 spans 15 residues. Here the CDR3 DNA reads TGTGCCAGCAGCTTAGTCAGGGGAGGTAATGAAAAACTGTTTTTT. Translated: CASSLVRGGNEKLFF.

The gene calls are TRBV6-1 and TRBJ2-2; maybe TRBD1 (6 bases). In germline, CDR1 is MNHNS, CDR2 SASEGT. The CDR3 has 14 amino acids. Deletions cut 5 bases from V and 2 bases from J, with 9 bases between. The DNA of the CDR3 is TGTGCCAGCAGTCAACAGGGAAACACCGGGGAGCTGTTTTTT. Translated, it gives CASSQQGNTGELFF.

The chain employs TRBV5-1 and TRBJ2-7; D call uncertain. V gave up 0 bases and J gave up 2 bases, with 9 bases separating them. Germline CDR1 is SGHRS and CDR2 is YFSETQ. The CDR3 is made up of 14 amino acids. CDR3 in amino acids: CASSLDLKTYEQYF. CDR3 nucleotide sequence: TGCGCCAGCAGCTTGGATCTGAAAACCTACGAGCAGTACTTC.

This sequence joins TRBV10-2 and TRBJ2-1, with 11 nucleotides matching TRBD2. V was pared by 5 bases and J by 4 bases, with 1 base of the junction left unmatched. The CDR3 runs 14 residues. The V gene's germline CDR1 is WSHSY and CDR2 SAAADI. CDR3 in amino acids: CASSRLAGYNEQFF. CDR3 coding DNA: TGCGCCAGCAGTCGACTAGCGGGATACAATGAGCAGTTCTTC.

The chain has TRBV18 and TRBJ1-3; D gene unclear. The CDR3 loop spans 14 amino acids. CDR1 and CDR2 (germline): KGHSH, LQKENI. The germline V and J ends were trimmed by 2 bases and 4 bases, with 9 bases remaining between them. The CDR3 DNA sequence: TGTGCCAGCTCACCAGAGGTGGCAGGAAACACCATATATTTT. Residues: CASSPEVAGNTIYF. The complete variable domain, with remaining parts taken from reference TRBV18 and TRBJ1-3, reads NAGVMQNPRHLVRRRGQEARLRCSPMKGHSHVYWYRQLPEEGLKFMVYLQKENIIDESGMPKERFSAEFPKEGPSILRIQQVVRGDSAAYFCASSPEVAGNTIYFGEGSWLTVV.

CDR3 in DNA: TGTGCCAGCAGTGAGGGGGGCCAAGAGACCCAGTACTTC. As protein: CASSEGGQETQYF. The V and J genes are TRBV2 and TRBJ2-5, with D possibly being TRBD2 (6 bases). Trimming pared 3 bases from V and 1 base from J, leaving 6 bases between. The CDR3 extends over 13 amino acids. CDR1 and CDR2 from the germline V gene are SNHLY and FYNNEI.

The V call is TRBV5-1, the J call TRBJ2-1; D is uncertain. This CDR3 comprises 14 residues. The V gene's germline CDR1 is SGHRS and CDR2 YFSETQ. V lost 4 bases, J lost 2 bases, and 10 bases lay in between. CDR3 region: CASSVDTAYNEQFF. DNA for the CDR3: TGCGCCAGCAGCGTAGACACTGCCTACAATGAGCAGTTCTTC. Looking up the rest from reference TRBV5-1 and TRBJ2-1 gives the full variable domain: KAGVTQTPRYLIKTRGQQVTLSCSPISGHRSVSWYQQTPGQGLQFLFEYFSETQRNKGNFPGRFSGRQFSNSRSEMNVSTLELGDSALYLCASSVDTAYNEQFFGPGTRLTVL.

The chain combines TRBV7-9 with TRBJ2-1; 13 bases are shared with TRBD2. V shed 4 bases, J shed 2 bases, and the junction held 2 bases outside the gene matches. The CDR3 is made up of 16 amino acids. Germline CDR1 SEHNR, CDR2 FQNEAQ (reference sequence). DNA for the CDR3: TGTGCCAGCAGCTCGGGACTAGCGGGAACCTACAATGAGCAGTTCTTC. This codes for CASSSGLAGTYNEQFF.

The chain links TRBV7-2 to TRBJ2-1; 9 nucleotides match TRBD1. This CDR3 contains 13 residues. With 5 bases clipped from V and 8 bases from J, the junction kept 4 bases outside the gene matches. CDR1 is SGHTA and CDR2 is FQGNSA in the germline V gene. The CDR3 sequence is CASSRDRVDEQFF. CDR3 bases: TGTGCCAGCAGCCGGGACAGGGTCGATGAGCAGTTCTTC.

The rearrangement uses TRBV7-2 and TRBJ2-7; a possible D gene is TRBD1 (6 bases). Trimming left V 5 bases short and J 6 bases short, with 8 bases between. This CDR3 comprises 11 residues. Germline V gene lookup returns CDR1 SGHTA and CDR2 FQGNSA. CDR3 nucleotides: TGTGCCAGCAGCGCGGACAGCGAGCAGTACTTC. It specifies CASSADSEQYF.

This chain joins TRBV30 and TRBJ2-2, with a tentative D call TRBD2 (5 bases). In germline, CDR1 is GTSNPN, CDR2 SVGIG (reference sequence). This CDR3 spans 12 amino acids. Trimming stripped 4 bases from V and 6 bases from J, with 9 bases between. CDR3 nucleotides: TGTGCCTGGATCCCGAGGGCCGGGGAGCTGTTTTTT. This sequence encodes CAWIPRAGELFF.

The genes are TRBV5-1 and TRBJ2-5, with no clear D. The germline CDR1 and CDR2 sequences are SGHRS and YFSETQ. There are 15 residues in the CDR3. Trimming took 0 bases from V and 4 from J, leaving 13 bases between them. CDR3 in amino acids: CASSLGVQTSETQYF. The CDR3 DNA sequence: TGCGCCAGCAGCTTGGGGGTACAAACCTCAGAGACCCAGTACTTC.

This clone was observed a few times. The chain joins TRBV6-1 to TRBJ1-2, with a weak D call TRBD1 (6 bases). The CDR3 runs 14 residues. CDR1 is MNHNS, CDR2 SASEGT, per germline. The V end lost 6 bases, the J end lost 5 bases, and 16 bases lay between the germline ends. The CDR3 DNA reads TGTGCCAGCAGCTCCACAGGGACCAAATATGGCTACACCTTC. Its protein product is CASSSTGTKYGYTF.

The chain uses TRBV30 and TRBJ1-4; D unresolved. This CDR3 spans 10 amino acids. V lost 8 bases, J lost 8 bases, and 9 bases lay in between. In germline, CDR1 is GTSNPN, CDR2 SVGIG (reference sequence). As DNA, the CDR3 is TGTGCCGGCTCAGAGGAAAAACTGTTTTTT. Its protein is CAGSEEKLFF.

This clone has only a few counts. The chain uses TRBV7-9 and TRBJ1-1; perhaps TRBD1 as D (6 bases). V was trimmed by 4 bases and J by 3 bases, leaving 12 bases between them. Germline values: CDR1 SEHNR, CDR2 FQNEAQ (reference sequence). The CDR3 consists of 14 residues. The CDR3 loop reads CASSYREGDTEAFF. The CDR3 DNA sequence: TGTGCCAGCAGCTACAGGGAGGGGGACACTGAAGCTTTCTTT.

The chain employs TRBV6-5 and TRBJ1-2, with 7 bases fitting TRBD1. Per the germline V gene, CDR1 is MNHEY and CDR2 is SVGAGI. The CDR3 runs to 15 residues. Germline trimming cut 5 bases from V and 2 bases from J; bases unmatched to any gene: 8. CDR3 sequence reads: CASSPTGNPNYGYTF. Written as DNA, the CDR3 is TGTGCCAGCAGTCCGACAGGGAACCCGAACTATGGCTACACCTTC.

The V call is TRBV16, the J call TRBJ1-1, with D tentatively TRBD1 (6 bases). Trimming took off 3 bases at V and 3 bases at J, with 14 bases between the two ends. The germline gives CDR1 KGHSY, CDR2 FQNENV. This CDR3 comprises 15 residues. The CDR3 region is CASSHPGRGDTEAFF. The CDR3 DNA reads as TGTGCCAGCAGCCACCCGGGAAGGGGGGACACTGAAGCTTTCTTT.

This clone has a single count. The CDR3 DNA follows: TGTGCCAGTACCCAGCGGGCAGAAAACACTGAAGCTTTCTTT. Protein product: CASTQRAENTEAFF. The gene calls are TRBV19 and TRBJ1-1; D unresolved. The CDR3 has 14 amino acids. Between the trimmed V and J ends, which lost 7 bases and 2 bases, there was a span of 14 bases. CDR1 LNHDA and CDR2 SQIVND come from the germline V gene (reference sequence).

This clone was observed a handful of times. The chain carries TRBV30 and TRBJ1-1; maybe TRBD1 (6 bases). This CDR3 region has 15 residues. The germline gives CDR1 GTSNPN, CDR2 SVGIG (reference sequence). Trimming took off 2 bases at V and 0 bases at J, with 13 bases between the two ends. CDR3 DNA sequence: TGTGCCTGGAGTCCCAGGGGAACCATGAACACTGAAGCTTTCTTT. This translates into CAWSPRGTMNTEAFF.

This clone has just one count. The V call is TRBV30, the J call TRBJ1-6, with 9 positions matching TRBD1. The CDR3 contains 13 residues. Germline V gives CDR1 GTSNPN, CDR2 SVGIG (reference sequence). The ends lost 8 bases at V and 11 bases at J; junction bases unmatched: 10. In nucleotides, the CDR3 is TGTGCCGGGGGGACAGGGTTGGACGCACCCCTCCACTTT. It translates to CAGGTGLDAPLHF.

This chain connects TRBV7-2 to TRBJ2-5; D gene uncertain. This CDR3 is 14 amino acids long. Germline V lookup: CDR1 SGHTA, CDR2 FQGNSA. Trimming shortened V by 5 bases and J by 3 bases, and 13 bases separated the two germline ends. The CDR3 region has the DNA TGTGCCAGCAGCGTCAACCCCCGGAAAGAGACCCAGTACTTC. Translation gives CASSVNPRKETQYF.

The chain links TRBV19 to TRBJ1-5; D may be TRBD1 (5 bases). This CDR3 spans 14 amino acids. Germline V gene data show CDR1 as LNHDA and CDR2 as SQIVND (reference sequence). Trimming cost V 3 bases and J 5 bases, with 11 bases left between them. The CDR3 sequence: CASSIFRDYQPQHF. Written as DNA, the CDR3 is TGTGCCAGTAGTATTTTTAGGGACTATCAGCCCCAGCATTTT. The entire variable domain, with the rest obtained from reference TRBV19 and TRBJ1-5, is as follows: DGGITQSPKYLFRKEGQNVTLSCEQNLNHDAMYWYRQDPGQGLRLIYYSQIVNDFQKGDIAEGYSVSREKKESFPLTVTSAQKNPTAFYLCASSIFRDYQPQHFGDGTRLSIL.

The chain has TRBV29-1 and TRBJ2-7, with D uncertain. Between the trimmed V and J ends, which lost 6 bases and 2 bases, there was a span of 14 bases. The germline V gene encodes CDR1 SQVTM and CDR2 ANQGSEA. This CDR3 has 13 amino acids. CDR3 sequence: CSVDPGGPYEQYF. The CDR3, as DNA: TGCAGCGTAGATCCAGGCGGCCCCTACGAGCAGTACTTC.